This T cell receptor beta chain was sequenced during a study of T cells in Graves' hyperthyroidism and ophthalmopathy. On the study more broadly: The initial diagnosis was the point when peripheral blood was collected, ahead of any treatment.

Template material for amplifying TCR beta CDR3 regions consisted of RNA transcripts. The TCR CDR3 was amplified in a first-round RT-PCR using the HTBI primer set. TCRdb reprocessed the multiplex PCR reads via MiXCR and lists one record per CDR3 protein. The repertoire holds hundreds of thousands of distinct CDR3 sequences, with 14% as singletons. The V end was cut by 8 bases, the J end by 0 bases, with 11 bases between. This CDR3 has 14 residues. This clonotype came up many times. Newly diagnosed hyperthyroidism, duration under 2 months, in patients aged 18 to 65. Sequenced: blood. The chain recombines TRBV12-3 or TRBV12-4 with TRBJ1-3, with D hard to call. The TCR originated in a woman under 30 with Graves' hyperthyroidism. This chain's CDR3 is CASARDYSGNTIYF. CDR3 coding DNA: TGTGCCAGCGCGAGGGATTACTCTGGAAACACCATATATTTT.